This T cell receptor (beta chain) derives from a study of identifying expanded T cells in peripheral blood. The germline CDR1 and CDR2 sequences are MGHRA and YSYEKL. The V gene lost 7 bases and the J gene lost 0 bases, with 12 bases spanning the gap. CDR3 length: 14 amino acids. Method: immunoSEQ multiplex PCR; TCRdb's copy keeps in-frame clones and lacks some. The sample comprises about 100,000 clones, 88% of which are singletons, and 5% to 6.5% rests with the top ten. The TCR originated in a person aged 18-70 years in good health. Input material: blood. This chain uses TRBV4-1 with TRBJ1-1; D unresolved. The CDR3 sequence is CASKPDVLNTEAFF. The CDR3, as DNA: TGCGCCAGCAAACCGGACGTTTTGAACACTGAAGCTTTCTTT.